This T cell receptor (beta chain) was recorded in a study of chronic HIV infection and antiretroviral therapy (dated by TCRdb to the mid-2010s). The protocol used for the library was 5' RACE. TCRdb records Illumina MiSeq as the sequencer. TCRdb ran its own pipeline on the public reads, namely fastp trimming at Q25 and MiXCR clone calling, and kept in-frame beta chains. When rows share a CDR3 protein, they turn into one entry using the most common DNA and genes. Here the sample has 45,000 to 55,000 distinct CDR3 sequences; about a fifth occur a single time. The top ten clonotypes cover around 2.8% of the sample. The CDR3 sequence holds 14 residues, the cysteine and phenylalanine included. The only DNA kept is the CDR3, 42 bases in frame from the first base. V is cut back by 8 bases and J by 4 bases, with 10 bases in the junction unmatched. In the germline V gene, CDR1 corresponds to MDHEN and CDR2 to SYDVKM.

Turning to this clonotype: What this receptor recognizes is not known. Base-call qualities are not available, and no considerably larger clone is one nucleotide away.

Here the chain combines TRBV28 and TRBJ1-1; 7 central nucleotides agree with TRBD1. Input material: peripheral blood. The clonotype was recovered from an adult who had HIV and had not received antiretroviral therapy, or was an uninfected healthy control (not recorded which). The sequenced DNA is TGTGCCAGCGGAAGAGACAGGGCTACCACTGAAGCTTTCTTT. Its protein product is CASGRDRATTEAFF.